The entry that follows covers one TCR beta chain sequence. This sample was included in a study of response to subunit inactivated influenza vaccine. One entry per CDR3 protein results from TCRdb running MiXCR on the RT-PCR reads. The repertoire has fewer than 250,000 distinct CDR3 sequences, around 14% of them found once; the top ten carry 26%. Sequences were derived from CD8+ T cells sorted from PBMCs, sampled 5 days after vaccination. The TCR was taken from a man aged 50 or older who received an inactivated influenza vaccine.

The CDR3 sequence is CASGPDRVGSGYTF. DNA for the CDR3: TGTGCCAGCGGCCCCGACAGGGTAGGAAGTGGCTACACCTTC. V is TRBV27 and J is TRBJ1-2, with 7 bases lining up with TRBD1. In germline, CDR1 is MNHEY, CDR2 SMNVEV (reference sequence). With V trimmed by 8 bases and J by 7 bases, 13 bases remained unmatched. This CDR3 comprises 14 residues.